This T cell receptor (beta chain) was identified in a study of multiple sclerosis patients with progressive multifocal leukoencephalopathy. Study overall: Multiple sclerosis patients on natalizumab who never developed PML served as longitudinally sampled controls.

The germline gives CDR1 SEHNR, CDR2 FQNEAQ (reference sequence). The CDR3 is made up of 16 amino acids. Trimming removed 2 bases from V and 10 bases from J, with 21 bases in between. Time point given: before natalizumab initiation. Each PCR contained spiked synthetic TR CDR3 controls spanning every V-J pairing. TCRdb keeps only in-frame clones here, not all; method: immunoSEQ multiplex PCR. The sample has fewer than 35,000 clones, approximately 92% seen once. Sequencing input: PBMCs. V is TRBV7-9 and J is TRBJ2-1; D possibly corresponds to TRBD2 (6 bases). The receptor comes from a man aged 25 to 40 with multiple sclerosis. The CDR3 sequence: CASSLSLGLGLEEQFF. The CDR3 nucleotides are TGTGCCAGCAGCTTATCTTTGGGACTGGGCCTTGAAGAGCAGTTCTTC.